The T cell receptor (beta chain) under discussion was sequenced for a study of cytomegalovirus exposure and HLA in healthy donors. Study-level points and caveats: A link between a missense DCLRE1C variant and TCR beta V- and J-gene trimming emerged from a later analysis. In a later analysis, 17,000 or so TCR beta sequences were associated with HLA alleles at 0.05 false discovery rate.

Per germline, CDR1 SEHNR and CDR2 FQNEAQ (reference sequence). The CDR3 has 17 residues. V was shortened by 2 bases and J by 3 bases, with 20 bases between the two germline ends. Note on this clone: What it binds is not known.

Both 60 Vbeta primers and 13 Jbeta primers went into the PCR. TCRdb keeps only in-frame clones here, not all; method: immunoSEQ multiplex PCR. The repertoire holds 150,000 or so clones, with roughly 73% as singletons. The chain joins TRBV7-9 to TRBJ2-7; D is possibly TRBD1 (5 bases). This TCR came from a man in his forties in good health and CMV-seronegative. The material sequenced was PBMCs. Here the CDR3 reads CASSLLTSTLDSYEQYF. CDR3 coding DNA: TGTGCCAGCAGCTTACTCACTTCCACCCTCGACAGCTACGAGCAGTACTTC.